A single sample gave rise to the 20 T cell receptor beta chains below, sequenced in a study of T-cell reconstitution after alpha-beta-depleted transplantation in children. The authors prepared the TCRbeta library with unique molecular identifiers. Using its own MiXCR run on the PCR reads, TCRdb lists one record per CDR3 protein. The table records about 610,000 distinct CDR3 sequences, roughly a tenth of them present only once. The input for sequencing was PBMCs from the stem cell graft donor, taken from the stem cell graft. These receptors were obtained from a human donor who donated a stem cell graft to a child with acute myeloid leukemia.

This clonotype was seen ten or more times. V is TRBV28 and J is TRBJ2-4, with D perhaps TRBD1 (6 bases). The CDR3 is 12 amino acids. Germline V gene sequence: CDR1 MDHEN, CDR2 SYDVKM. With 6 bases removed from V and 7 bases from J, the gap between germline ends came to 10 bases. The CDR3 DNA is TGTGCCAGCAGCCTAAGGGGGAACATTCAGTACTTC. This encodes CASSLRGNIQYF.

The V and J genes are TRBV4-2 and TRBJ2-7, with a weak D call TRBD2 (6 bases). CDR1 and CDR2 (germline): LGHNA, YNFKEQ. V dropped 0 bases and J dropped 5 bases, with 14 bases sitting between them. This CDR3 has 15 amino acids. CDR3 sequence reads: CASSQDVVAADEQYF. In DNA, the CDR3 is TGTGCCAGCAGCCAAGATGTGGTAGCGGCGGACGAGCAGTACTTC.

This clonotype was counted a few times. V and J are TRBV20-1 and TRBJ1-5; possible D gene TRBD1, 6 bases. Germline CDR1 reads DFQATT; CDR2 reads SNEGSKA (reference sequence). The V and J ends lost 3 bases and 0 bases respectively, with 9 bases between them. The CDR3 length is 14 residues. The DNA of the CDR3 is TGCAGTGCTAGGGGGGCGCGTAGCAATCAGCCCCAGCATTTT. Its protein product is CSARGARSNQPQHF.

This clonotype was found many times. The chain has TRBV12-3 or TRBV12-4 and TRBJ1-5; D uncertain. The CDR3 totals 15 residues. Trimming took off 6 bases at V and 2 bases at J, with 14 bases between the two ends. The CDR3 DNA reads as TGTGCCAGCAGGTCCAGGAGAGATGGCAATCAGCCCCAGCATTTT. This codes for CASRSRRDGNQPQHF.

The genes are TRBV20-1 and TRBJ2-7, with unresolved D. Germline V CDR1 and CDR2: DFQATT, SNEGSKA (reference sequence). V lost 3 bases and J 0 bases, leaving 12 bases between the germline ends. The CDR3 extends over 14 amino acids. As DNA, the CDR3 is TGCAGTGCTAGTGTGGGTCTTAGCTCCTACGAGCAGTACTTC. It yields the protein CSASVGLSSYEQYF.

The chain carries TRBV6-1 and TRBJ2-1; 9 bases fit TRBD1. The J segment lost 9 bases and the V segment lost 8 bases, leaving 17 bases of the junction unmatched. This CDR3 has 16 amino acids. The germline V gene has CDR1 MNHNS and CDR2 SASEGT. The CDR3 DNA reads TGTGCCAGCTCCCGAGGCCGGGACAGGGTTTCTAGTGAGCAGTTCTTC. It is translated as CASSRGRDRVSSEQFF.

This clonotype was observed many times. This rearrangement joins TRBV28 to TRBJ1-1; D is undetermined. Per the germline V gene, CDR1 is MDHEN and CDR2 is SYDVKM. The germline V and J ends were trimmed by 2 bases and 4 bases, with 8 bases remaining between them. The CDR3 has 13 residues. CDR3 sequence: CASSLTQPTEAFF. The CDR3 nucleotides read TGTGCCAGCAGTTTAACCCAGCCCACTGAAGCTTTCTTT. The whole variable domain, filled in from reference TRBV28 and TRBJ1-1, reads DVKVTQSSRYLVKRTGEKVFLECVQDMDHENMFWYRQDPGLGLRLIYFSYDVKMKEKGDIPEGYSVSREKKERFSLILESASTNQTSMYLCASSLTQPTEAFFGQGTRLTVV.

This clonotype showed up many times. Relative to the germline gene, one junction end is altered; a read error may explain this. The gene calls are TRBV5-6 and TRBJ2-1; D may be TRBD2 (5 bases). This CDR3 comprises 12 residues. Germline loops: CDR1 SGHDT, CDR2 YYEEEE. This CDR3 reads CASSPWGVAPLF. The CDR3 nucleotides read TGTGCCAGCAGCCCCTGGGGTGTAGCGCCCCTCTTC.

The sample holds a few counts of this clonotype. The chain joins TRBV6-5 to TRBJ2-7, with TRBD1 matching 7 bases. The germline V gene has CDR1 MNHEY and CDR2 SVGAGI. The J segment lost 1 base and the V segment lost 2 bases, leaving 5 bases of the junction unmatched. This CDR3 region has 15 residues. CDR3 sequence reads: CASSYKGANSYEQYF. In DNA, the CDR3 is TGTGCCAGCAGTTACAAGGGGGCGAATTCCTACGAGCAGTACTTC.

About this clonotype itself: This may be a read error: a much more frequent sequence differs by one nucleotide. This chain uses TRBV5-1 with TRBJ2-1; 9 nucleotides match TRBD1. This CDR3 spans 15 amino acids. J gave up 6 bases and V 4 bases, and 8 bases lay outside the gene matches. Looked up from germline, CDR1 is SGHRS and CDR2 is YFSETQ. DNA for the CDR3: TGCGCCAGCAGCATGCGACAGGGGGGACTCAATGAGCAGTTCTTC. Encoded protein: CASSMRQGGLNEQFF.

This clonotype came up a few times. The CDR3 DNA reads TGTGCCAGCAGTCGGGGGGTGGGTCAGCCCCAGCATTTT. Translating gives CASSRGVGQPQHF. The J gene is TRBJ1-5, the V gene TRBV6-1; perhaps TRBD1 as D (5 bases). V lost 5 bases and J 6 bases, leaving 11 bases between the germline ends. Germline V CDR1 and CDR2: MNHNS, SASEGT. The CDR3 loop spans 13 amino acids.

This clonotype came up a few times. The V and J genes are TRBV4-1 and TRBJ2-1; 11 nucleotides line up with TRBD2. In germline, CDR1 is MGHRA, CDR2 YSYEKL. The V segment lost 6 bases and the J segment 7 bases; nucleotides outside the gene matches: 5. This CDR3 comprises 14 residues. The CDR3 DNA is TGCGCCAGCAGAACTAGCGGGAGTTCAAATGAGCAGTTCTTC. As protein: CASRTSGSSNEQFF.

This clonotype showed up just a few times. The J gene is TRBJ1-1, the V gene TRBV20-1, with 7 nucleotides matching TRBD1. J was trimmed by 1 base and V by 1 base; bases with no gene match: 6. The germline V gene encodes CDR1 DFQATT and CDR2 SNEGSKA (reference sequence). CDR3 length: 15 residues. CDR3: CSARGLTGTNTEAFF. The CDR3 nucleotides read TGCAGTGCTAGAGGATTGACAGGGACGAACACTGAAGCTTTCTTT.

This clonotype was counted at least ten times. CDR3 sequence reads: CASSRLTQGTGELFF. The DNA of the CDR3 is TGTGCCAGCAGCCGATTGACACAGGGGACCGGGGAGCTGTTTTTT. The genes are TRBV7-2 and TRBJ2-2, with 7 bases matching TRBD1. The CDR3 length is 15 residues. CDR1 is SGHTA, CDR2 FQGNSA, per germline. Losses at the gene ends were 5 bases for V and 5 bases for J; bases not matched to a gene: 8. Together with reference TRBV7-2 and TRBJ2-2, the CDR3 gives the full variable domain: GAGVSQSPSNKVTEKGKDVELRCDPISGHTALYWYRQSLGQGLEFLIYFQGNSAPDKSGLPSDRFSAERTGGSVSTLTIQRTQQEDSAVYLCASSRLTQGTGELFFGEGSRLTVL.

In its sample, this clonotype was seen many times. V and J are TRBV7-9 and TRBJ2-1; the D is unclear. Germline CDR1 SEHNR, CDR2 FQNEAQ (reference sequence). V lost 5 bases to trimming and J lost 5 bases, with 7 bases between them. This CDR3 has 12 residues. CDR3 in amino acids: CASSLDHNEQFF. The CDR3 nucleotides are TGTGCCAGCAGCCTCGACCACAATGAGCAGTTCTTC.

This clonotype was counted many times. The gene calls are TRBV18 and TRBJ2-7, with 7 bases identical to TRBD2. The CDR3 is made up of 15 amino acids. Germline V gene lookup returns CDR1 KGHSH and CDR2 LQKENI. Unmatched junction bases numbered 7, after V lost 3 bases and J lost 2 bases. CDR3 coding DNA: TGTGCCAGCTCACCTCCGGGACTAAGAACCTACGAGCAGTACTTC. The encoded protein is CASSPPGLRTYEQYF.

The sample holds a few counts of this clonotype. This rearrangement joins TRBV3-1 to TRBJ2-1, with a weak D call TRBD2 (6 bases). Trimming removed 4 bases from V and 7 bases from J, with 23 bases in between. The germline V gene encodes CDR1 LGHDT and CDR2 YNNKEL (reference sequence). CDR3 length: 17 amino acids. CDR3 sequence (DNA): TGTGCCAGCAGCCTCCCCGGAGCTGGAGGGCCGCGGAATGAGCAGTTCTTC. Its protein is CASSLPGAGGPRNEQFF.

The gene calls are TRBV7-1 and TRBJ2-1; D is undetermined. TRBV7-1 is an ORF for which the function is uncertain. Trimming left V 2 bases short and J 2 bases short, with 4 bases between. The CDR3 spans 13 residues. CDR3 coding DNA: TGTGCCAGCAGCTCACCGACCTACAATGAGCAGTTCTTC. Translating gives CASSSPTYNEQFF.

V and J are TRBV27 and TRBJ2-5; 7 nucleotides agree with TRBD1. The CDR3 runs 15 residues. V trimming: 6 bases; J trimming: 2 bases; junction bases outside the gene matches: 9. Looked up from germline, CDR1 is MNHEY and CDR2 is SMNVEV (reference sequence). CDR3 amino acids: CASRTGPPLQETQYF. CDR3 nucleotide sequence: TGTGCCAGCAGGACAGGGCCCCCCTTACAAGAGACCCAGTACTTC.

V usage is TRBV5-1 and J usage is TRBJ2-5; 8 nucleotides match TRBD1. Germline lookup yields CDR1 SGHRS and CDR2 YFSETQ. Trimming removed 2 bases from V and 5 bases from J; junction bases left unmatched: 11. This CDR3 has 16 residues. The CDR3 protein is CASSFSFQGARETQYF. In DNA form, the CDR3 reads TGCGCCAGCAGCTTCTCCTTCCAGGGGGCCCGTGAGACCCAGTACTTC.